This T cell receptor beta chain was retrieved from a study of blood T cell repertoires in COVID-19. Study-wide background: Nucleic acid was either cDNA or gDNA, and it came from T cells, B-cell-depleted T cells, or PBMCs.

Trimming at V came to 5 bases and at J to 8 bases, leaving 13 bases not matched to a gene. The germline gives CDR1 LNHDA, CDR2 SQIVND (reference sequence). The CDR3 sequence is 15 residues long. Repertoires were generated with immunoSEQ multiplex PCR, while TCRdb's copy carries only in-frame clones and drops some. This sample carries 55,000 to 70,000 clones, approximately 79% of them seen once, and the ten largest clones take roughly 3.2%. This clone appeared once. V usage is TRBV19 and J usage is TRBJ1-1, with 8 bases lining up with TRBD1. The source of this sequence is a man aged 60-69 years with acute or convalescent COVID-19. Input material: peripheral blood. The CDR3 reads CASSVSGTGNWEAFF. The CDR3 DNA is TGTGCCAGTAGTGTCTCCGGGACAGGAAATTGGGAAGCTTTCTTT.